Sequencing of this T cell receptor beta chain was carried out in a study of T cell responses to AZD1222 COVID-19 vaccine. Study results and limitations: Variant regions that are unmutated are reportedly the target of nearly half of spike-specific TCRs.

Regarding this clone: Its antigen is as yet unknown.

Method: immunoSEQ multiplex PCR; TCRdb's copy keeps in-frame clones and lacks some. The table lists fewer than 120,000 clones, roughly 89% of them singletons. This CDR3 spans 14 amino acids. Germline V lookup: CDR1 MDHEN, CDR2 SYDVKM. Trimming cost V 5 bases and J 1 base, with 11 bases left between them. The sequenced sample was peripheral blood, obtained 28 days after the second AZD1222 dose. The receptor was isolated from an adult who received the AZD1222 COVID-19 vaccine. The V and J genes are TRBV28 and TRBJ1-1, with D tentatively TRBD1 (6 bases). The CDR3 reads CASSPDRSNTEAFF. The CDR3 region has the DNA TGTGCCAGCAGTCCGGACAGATCGAACACTGAAGCTTTCTTT.